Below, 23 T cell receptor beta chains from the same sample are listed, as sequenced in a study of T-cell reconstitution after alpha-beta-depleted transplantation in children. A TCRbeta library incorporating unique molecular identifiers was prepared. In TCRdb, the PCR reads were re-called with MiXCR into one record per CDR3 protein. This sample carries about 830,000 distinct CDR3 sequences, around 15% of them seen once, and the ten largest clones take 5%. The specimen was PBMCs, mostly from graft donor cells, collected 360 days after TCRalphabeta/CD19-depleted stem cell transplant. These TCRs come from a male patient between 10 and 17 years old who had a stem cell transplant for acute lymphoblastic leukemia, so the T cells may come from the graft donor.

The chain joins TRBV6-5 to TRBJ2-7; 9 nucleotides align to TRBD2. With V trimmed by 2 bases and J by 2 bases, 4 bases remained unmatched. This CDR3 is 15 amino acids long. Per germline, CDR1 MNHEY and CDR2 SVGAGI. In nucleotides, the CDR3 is TGTGCCAGCAGTTACCAGGCTAGCGGGACCTACGAGCAGTACTTC. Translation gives CASSYQASGTYEQYF.

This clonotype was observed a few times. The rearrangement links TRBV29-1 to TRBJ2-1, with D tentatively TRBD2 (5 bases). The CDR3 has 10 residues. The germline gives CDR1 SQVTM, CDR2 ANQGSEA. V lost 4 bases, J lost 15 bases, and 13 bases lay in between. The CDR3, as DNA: TGCAGCGTTGGAGGGCTCCAAGGGTTCTTC. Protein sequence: CSVGGLQGFF.

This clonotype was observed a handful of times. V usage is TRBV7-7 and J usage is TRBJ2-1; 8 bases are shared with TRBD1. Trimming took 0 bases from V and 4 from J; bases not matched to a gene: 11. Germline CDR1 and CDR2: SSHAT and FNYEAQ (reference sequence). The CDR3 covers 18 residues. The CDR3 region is CASSLAPQGAIRYNEQFF. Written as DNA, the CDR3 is TGTGCCAGCAGCTTAGCCCCCCAGGGGGCGATTAGGTACAATGAGCAGTTCTTC. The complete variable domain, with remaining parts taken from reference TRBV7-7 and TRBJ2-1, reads GAGVSQSPRYKVTKRGQDVTLRCDPISSHATLYWYQQALGQGPEFLTYFNYEAQPDKSGLPSDRFSAERPEGSISTLTIQRTEQRDSAMYRCASSLAPQGAIRYNEQFFGPGTRLTVL.

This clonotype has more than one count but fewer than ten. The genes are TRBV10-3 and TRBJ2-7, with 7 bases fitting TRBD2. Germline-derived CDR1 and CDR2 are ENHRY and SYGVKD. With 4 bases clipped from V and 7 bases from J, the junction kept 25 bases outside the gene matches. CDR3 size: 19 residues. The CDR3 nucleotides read TGTGCCATCAGTGGGAAGGGACCGGCCGCTACTAGCGTGGTAAGAGAGCAGTACTTC. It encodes CAISGKGPAATSVVREQYF.

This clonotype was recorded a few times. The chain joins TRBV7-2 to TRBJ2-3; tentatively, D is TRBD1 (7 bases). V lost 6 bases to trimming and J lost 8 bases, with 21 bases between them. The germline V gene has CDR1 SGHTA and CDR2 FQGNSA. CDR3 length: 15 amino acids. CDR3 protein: CASSPEGLRQGTQYF. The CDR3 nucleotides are TGTGCCAGCAGTCCGGAGGGCCTGCGACAGGGTACGCAGTATTTT. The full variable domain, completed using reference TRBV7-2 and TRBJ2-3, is GAGVSQSPSNKVTEKGKDVELRCDPISGHTALYWYRQSLGQGLEFLIYFQGNSAPDKSGLPSDRFSAERTGGSVSTLTIQRTQQEDSAVYLCASSPEGLRQGTQYFGPGTRLTVL.

In DNA, the CDR3 is TGCAGTGCTAGTATGCGGGACAGGGGAATAATGAGCAATCAGCCCCAGCATTTT. Protein sequence: CSASMRDRGIMSNQPQHF. The rearrangement links TRBV20-1 to TRBJ1-5, with 10 bases lining up with TRBD1. Germline V gene data show CDR1 as DFQATT and CDR2 as SNEGSKA (reference sequence). The ends lost 3 bases at V and 1 base at J; junction bases unmatched: 12. The CDR3 runs to 18 residues.

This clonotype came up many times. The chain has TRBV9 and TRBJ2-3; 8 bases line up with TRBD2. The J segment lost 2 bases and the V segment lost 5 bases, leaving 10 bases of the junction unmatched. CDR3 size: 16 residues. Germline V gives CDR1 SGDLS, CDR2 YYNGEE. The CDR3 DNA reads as TGTGCCAGCAGACCCGGGCTAGCGGGCCTCACAGATACGCAGTATTTT. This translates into CASRPGLAGLTDTQYF.

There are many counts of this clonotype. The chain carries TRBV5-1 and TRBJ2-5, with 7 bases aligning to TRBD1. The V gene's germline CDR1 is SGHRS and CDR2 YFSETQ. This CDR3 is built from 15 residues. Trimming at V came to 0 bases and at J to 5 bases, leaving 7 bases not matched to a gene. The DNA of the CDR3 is TGCGCCAGCAGCTTGGTGGGACAGATCGTGGAGACCCAGTACTTC. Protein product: CASSLVGQIVETQYF.

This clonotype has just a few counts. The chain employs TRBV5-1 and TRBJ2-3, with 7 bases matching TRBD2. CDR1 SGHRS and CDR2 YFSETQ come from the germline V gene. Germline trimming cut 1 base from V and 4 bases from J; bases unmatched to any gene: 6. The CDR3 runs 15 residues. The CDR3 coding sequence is TGCGCCAGCAGCTTGTTTGCGGGGGTATCAGATACGCAGTATTTT. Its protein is CASSLFAGVSDTQYF.

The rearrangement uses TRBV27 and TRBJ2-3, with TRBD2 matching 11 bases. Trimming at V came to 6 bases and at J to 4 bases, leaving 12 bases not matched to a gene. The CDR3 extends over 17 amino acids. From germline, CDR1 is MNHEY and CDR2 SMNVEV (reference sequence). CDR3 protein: CASRPRTSGPVPDTQYF. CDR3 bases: TGTGCCAGCAGGCCGAGGACTAGCGGGCCGGTCCCAGATACGCAGTATTTT.

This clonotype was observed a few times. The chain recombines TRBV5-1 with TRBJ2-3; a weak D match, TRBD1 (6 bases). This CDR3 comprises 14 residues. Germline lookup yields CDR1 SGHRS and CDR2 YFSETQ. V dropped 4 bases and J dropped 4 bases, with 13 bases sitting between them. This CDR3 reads CASSPRTAADTQYF. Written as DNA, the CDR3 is TGCGCCAGCAGCCCGCGGACAGCGGCAGATACGCAGTATTTT.

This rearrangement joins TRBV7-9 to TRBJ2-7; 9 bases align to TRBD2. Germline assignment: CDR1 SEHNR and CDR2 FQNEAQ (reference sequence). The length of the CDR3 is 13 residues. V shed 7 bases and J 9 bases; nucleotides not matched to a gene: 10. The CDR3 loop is CASTRGGAMVQYF. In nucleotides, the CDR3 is TGTGCCAGCACCCGCGGGGGGGCTATGGTGCAGTACTTC.

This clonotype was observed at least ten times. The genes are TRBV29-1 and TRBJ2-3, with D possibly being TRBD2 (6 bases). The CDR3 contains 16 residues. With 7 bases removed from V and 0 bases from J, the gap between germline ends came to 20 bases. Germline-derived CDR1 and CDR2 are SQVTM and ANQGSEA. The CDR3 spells CSARGRSPPSTDTQYF. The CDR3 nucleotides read TGCAGCGCCCGGGGGAGGTCTCCTCCTAGCACAGATACGCAGTATTTT.

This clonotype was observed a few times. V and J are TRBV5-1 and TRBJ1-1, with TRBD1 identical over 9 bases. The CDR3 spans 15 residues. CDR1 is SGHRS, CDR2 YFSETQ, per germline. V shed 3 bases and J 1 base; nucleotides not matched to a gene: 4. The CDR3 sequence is CASSYRGLGNTEAFF. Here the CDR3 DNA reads TGCGCCAGCAGCTACAGGGGGCTTGGGAACACTGAAGCTTTCTTT.

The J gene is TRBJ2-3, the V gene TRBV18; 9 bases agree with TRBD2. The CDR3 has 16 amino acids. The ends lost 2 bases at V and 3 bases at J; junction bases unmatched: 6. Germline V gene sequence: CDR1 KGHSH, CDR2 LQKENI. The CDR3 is CASSPGTSRGTDTQYF. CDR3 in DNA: TGTGCCAGCTCACCAGGGACTAGCAGGGGGACAGATACGCAGTATTTT.

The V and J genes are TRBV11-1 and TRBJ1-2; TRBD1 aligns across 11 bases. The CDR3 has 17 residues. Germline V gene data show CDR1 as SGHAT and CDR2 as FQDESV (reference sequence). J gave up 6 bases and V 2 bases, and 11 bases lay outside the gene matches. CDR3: CASSLRRTGGSTDGYTF. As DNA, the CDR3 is TGTGCCAGCAGCTTAAGGCGGACAGGGGGCAGTACGGATGGCTACACCTTC.

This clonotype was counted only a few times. The DNA of the CDR3 is TGTGCCAGCAGCAAGAGGGGAGCGGGAATAAGTAATGAGCAGTTCTTC. Translating it yields CASSKRGAGISNEQFF. The rearrangement uses TRBV3-1 and TRBJ2-1; 7 bases fit TRBD2. V shed 5 bases and J 7 bases; nucleotides not matched to a gene: 14. The CDR3 totals 16 residues. The germline CDR1 and CDR2 sequences are LGHDT and YNNKEL (reference sequence).

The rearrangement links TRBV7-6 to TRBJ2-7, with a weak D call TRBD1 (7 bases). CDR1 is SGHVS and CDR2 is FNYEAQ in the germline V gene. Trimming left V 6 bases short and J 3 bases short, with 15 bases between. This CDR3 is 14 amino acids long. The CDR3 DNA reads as TGTGCCAGCAGTTCCTACAGGGGAGGCTACGAGCAGTACTTC. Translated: CASSSYRGGYEQYF.

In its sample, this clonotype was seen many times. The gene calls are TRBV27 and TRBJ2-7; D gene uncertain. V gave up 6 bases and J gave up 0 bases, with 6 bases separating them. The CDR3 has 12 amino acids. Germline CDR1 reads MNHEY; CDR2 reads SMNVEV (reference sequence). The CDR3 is CASRASSYEQYF. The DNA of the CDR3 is TGTGCCAGCAGGGCGAGCTCCTACGAGCAGTACTTC.

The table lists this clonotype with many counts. CDR3 amino acids: CSARGGFRAYEQYF. The CDR3 DNA reads TGCAGTGCTAGAGGGGGGTTCAGGGCCTACGAGCAGTACTTC. The chain recombines TRBV20-1 with TRBJ2-7, with D perhaps matching TRBD1 or TRBD2 (5 bases each). The CDR3 covers 14 residues. Trimming left V 1 base short and J 2 bases short, with 12 bases between. Germline V gene lookup returns CDR1 DFQATT and CDR2 SNEGSKA (reference sequence).

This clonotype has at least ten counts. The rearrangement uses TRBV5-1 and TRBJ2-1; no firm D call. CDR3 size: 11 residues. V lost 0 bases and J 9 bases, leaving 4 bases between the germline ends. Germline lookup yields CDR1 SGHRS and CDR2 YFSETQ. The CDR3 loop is CASSLELEQFF. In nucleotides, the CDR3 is TGCGCCAGCAGCTTGGAGCTTGAGCAGTTCTTC.

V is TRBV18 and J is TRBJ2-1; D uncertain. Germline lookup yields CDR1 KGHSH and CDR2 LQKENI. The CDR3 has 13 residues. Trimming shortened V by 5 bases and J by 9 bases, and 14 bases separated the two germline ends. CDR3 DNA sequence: TGTGCCAGCTCAACCTCTGCTACGGTTGAGCAGTTCTTC. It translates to CASSTSATVEQFF.

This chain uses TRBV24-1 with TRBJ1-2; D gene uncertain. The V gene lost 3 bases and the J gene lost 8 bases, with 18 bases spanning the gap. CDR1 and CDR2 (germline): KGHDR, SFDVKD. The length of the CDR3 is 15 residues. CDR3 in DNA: TGTGCCACCAGTGATCCCCGCAGTAGAAAAGGGGGCTACACCTTC. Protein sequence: CATSDPRSRKGGYTF.